This T cell receptor (beta chain) is drawn from a study of T cells in Graves' hyperthyroidism and ophthalmopathy. The CDR3 has 12 amino acids. Germline values: CDR1 KGHDR, CDR2 SFDVKD. Trimming left V 3 bases short and J 3 bases short, with 4 bases between. About this clonotype: As yet, its antigen is unknown.

Diagnoses were established using clinical symptoms, serum thyroxine and TRAb, thyroid ultrasound and orbital computed tomography. Whole-study results and caveats: Ophthalmopathy, as predicted by the model, came a median roughly 6.5 months after the prediction.

RNA transcripts gave rise to amplified TCR beta CDR3 regions. HTBI primers were used for first-round RT-PCR of the TCR CDR3. Each CDR3 protein is one row after TCRdb ran MiXCR on the multiplex PCR reads. Of approximately 590,000 distinct CDR3 sequences listed, 35% to 55% are singletons. The source is a woman aged 18-35 years with Graves' hyperthyroidism. The sequenced sample was peripheral blood or thyroid tissue (not recorded which). V gene TRBV24-1 combines with J gene TRBJ1-1; D uncertain. CDR3 sequence (DNA): TGTGCCACCAGTGATAACGACACTGAAGCTTTCTTT. Encoded protein: CATSDNDTEAFF.